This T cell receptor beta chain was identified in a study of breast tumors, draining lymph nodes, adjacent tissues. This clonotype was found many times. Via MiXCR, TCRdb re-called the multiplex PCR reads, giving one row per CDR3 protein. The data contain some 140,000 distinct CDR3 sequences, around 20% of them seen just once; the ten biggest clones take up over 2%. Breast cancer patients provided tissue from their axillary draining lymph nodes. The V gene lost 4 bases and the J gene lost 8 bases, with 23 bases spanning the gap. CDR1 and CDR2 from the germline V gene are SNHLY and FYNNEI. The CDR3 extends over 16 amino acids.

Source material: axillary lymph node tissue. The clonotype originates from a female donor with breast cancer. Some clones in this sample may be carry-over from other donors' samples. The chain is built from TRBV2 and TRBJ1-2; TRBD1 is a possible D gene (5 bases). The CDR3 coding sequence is TGTGCCAGCAGTGCACCAAAAGGGGCCCTCGGTTTGGGCTACACCTTC. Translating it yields CASSAPKGALGLGYTF.